The rows below give T cell receptor beta chains drawn from one sample of a study of blood T cell repertoires in COVID-19. Repertoires were generated with immunoSEQ multiplex PCR, while TCRdb's copy carries only in-frame clones and drops some. The sample has around 430,000 clones, about 87% seen once. Sample: PBMCs or T cells enriched from blood (not recorded which). Receptors originate from a woman aged 50 to 60 who had recovered from COVID-19. Each CDR3 is given with its conserved first and last residue. The order of the fields is V gene, J gene, D gene, clone size, CDR3 length, CDR3 protein, CDR3 DNA. D genes are given only for firm matches. Clone size is given for some rows only: seen once, a few or many times, or a class if the clone is expanded.

TRBV18	TRBJ2-1	TRBD1	once	15	CASSQGQGAYNEQFF	TGTGCCAGCTCACAGGGACAGGGGGCCTACAATGAGCAGTTCTTC
TRBV7-9	TRBJ1-5	TRBD1	once	19	CASSSGGTGAPYSNQPQHF	TGTGCCAGCAGCTCGGGGGGGACAGGGGCCCCTTATAGCAATCAGCCCCAGCATTTT
TRBV30	TRBJ1-4	.	.	15	CASSGRARANEKLFF	TGTGCCTCCTCCGGCAGGGCCAGGGCTAATGAAAAACTGTTTTTT
TRBV5-1	TRBJ1-4	.	.	14	CASSVEGGNEKLFF	TGCGCCAGCAGCGTCGAGGGGGGGAATGAAAAACTGTTTTTT
TRBV7-2	TRBJ1-1	.	.	13	CASSLGGTTEAFF	TGTGCCAGCAGCTTAGGAGGTACCACTGAAGCTTTCTTT
TRBV5-1	TRBJ1-1	TRBD1	.	20	CASSFLWVGRQGGIDTEAFF	TGCGCCAGCAGCTTCCTTTGGGTAGGACGACAGGGGGGTATAGACACTGAAGCTTTCTTT
TRBV5-6	TRBJ1-5	TRBD1	.	18	CASSLYVGRTGDNQPQHF	TGTGCCAGCAGCTTGTACGTTGGAAGAACAGGGGATAATCAGCCCCAGCATTTT
TRBV28	TRBJ2-7	.	.	15	CASSFAGSHSGEQYF	TGTGCCAGCAGTTTTGCAGGGTCCCATTCTGGGGAGCAGTACTTC
TRBV7-6	TRBJ2-2	.	.	14	CASSRDMNTGELFF	TGTGCCAGCAGCAGAGACATGAACACCGGGGAGCTGTTTTTT
TRBV13	TRBJ1-6	TRBD1	.	14	CASTSGTGLTPLHF	TGTGCCAGCACCTCCGGGACAGGGTTGACACCCCTCCACTTT
TRBV18	TRBJ2-7	TRBD1	once	15	CASSPPGQGTYEQYF	TGTGCCAGCTCACCTCCGGGACAGGGGACCTACGAGCAGTACTTC
TRBV6-1	TRBJ1-2	.	.	20	CASSDYFARQRTRSNYGYTF	TGTGCCAGCAGTGATTACTTTGCGCGGCAAAGAACACGAAGTAACTATGGCTACACCTTC
TRBV27	TRBJ1-2	.	.	14	CASSLGPGLYGYTF	TGTGCCAGCAGTTTGGGGCCAGGCCTATATGGCTACACCTTC
TRBV10-2	TRBJ1-6	TRBD1	.	15	CASSEGQGAVSPLHF	TGCGCCAGCAGTGAGGGACAGGGGGCTGTTTCACCCCTCCACTTT
TRBV19	TRBJ2-7	TRBD1	.	15	CASSMGQGQVYEQYF	TGTGCCAGTAGTATGGGACAGGGACAAGTCTACGAGCAGTACTTC
TRBV29-1	TRBJ2-1	TRBD1	.	11	CSVRQGDEQFF	TGCAGCGTGCGACAGGGTGATGAGCAGTTCTTC
TRBV2	TRBJ1-6	.	few	16	CASSERAGETNSPLHF	TGTGCCAGCAGTGAGAGGGCAGGAGAAACTAATTCACCCCTCCACTTT
TRBV19	TRBJ2-5	TRBD2	.	16	CASSISLGRGAETQYF	TGTGCCAGTAGTATAAGCCTTGGGAGGGGAGCGGAGACCCAGTACTTC
TRBV5-1	TRBJ2-2	TRBD1	once	15	CASSPRDSATGELFF	TGCGCCAGCAGCCCCCGGGACAGCGCCACCGGGGAGCTGTTTTTT
TRBV27	TRBJ2-5	.	.	16	CASSHQGTVAGETQYF	TGTGCCAGCAGTCATCAGGGTACGGTGGCAGGGGAGACCCAGTACTTC
TRBV19	TRBJ1-5	.	.	15	CASSIFGGPNQPQHF	TGTGCCAGTAGTATTTTTGGGGGCCCCAATCAGCCCCAGCATTTT
TRBV7-9	TRBJ2-5	TRBD2	.	16	CASSPTSGGAGETQYF	TGTGCCAGCAGCCCGACTAGCGGGGGGGCCGGAGAGACCCAGTACTTC
TRBV28	TRBJ1-5	.	.	15	CASSLRGYSNQPQHF	TGTGCCAGCAGTTTGCGGGGGTATAGCAATCAGCCCCAGCATTTT
TRBV21-1	TRBJ1-5	.	.	18	CASSCCRKREHKNQPQHF	TGTGCCAGCAGCTGCTGCAGGAAGAGGGAACATAAGAATCAGCCCCAGCATTTT
TRBV5-1	TRBJ2-1	.	.	21	CASSLGREHKSLISSYNEQFF	TGCGCCAGCAGCTTGGGGAGGGAACACAAGTCCCTAATAAGCTCCTACAATGAGCAGTTCTTC
TRBV15	TRBJ2-4	.	.	15	CATSRDGPLLDIQYF	TGTGCCACCAGCAGAGATGGGCCCCTGTTGGACATTCAGTACTTC